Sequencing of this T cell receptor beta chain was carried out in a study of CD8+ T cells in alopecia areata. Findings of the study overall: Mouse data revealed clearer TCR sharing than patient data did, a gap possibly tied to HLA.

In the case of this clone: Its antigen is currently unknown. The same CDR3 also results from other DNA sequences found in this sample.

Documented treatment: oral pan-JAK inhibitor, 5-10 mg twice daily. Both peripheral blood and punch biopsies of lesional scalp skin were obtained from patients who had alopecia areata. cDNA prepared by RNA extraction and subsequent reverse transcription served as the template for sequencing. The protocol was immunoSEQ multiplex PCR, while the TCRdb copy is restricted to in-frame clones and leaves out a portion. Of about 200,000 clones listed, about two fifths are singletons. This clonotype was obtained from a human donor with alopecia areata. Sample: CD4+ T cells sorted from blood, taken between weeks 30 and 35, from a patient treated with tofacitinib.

The CDR3 sequence is CASSSTSGGADTQYF. The CDR3 region has the DNA TGTGCCAGCAGCTCCACTAGCGGGGGGGCGGATACGCAGTATTTT. The chain has TRBV7-9 and TRBJ2-3; 13 bases fit TRBD2. This CDR3 has 15 amino acids. V shed 4 bases and J 6 bases; nucleotides not matched to a gene: 4. Looked up from germline, CDR1 is SEHNR and CDR2 is FQNEAQ (reference sequence).